The 8 T cell receptor beta chains below were found in one sample sequenced in a study of tumor-infiltrating lymphocytes in localized non-small cell lung cancer. Measured with immunoSEQ multiplex PCR; TCRdb has only the in-frame clones, and not every one. The sample includes 9,500 to 15,000 clones, 86% of them seen just once. The sample consisted of lung tumor tissue. The receptor source for this set is a human donor with non-small cell lung cancer.

The rearrangement uses TRBV15 and TRBJ1-1, with 7 nucleotides matching TRBD1. Losses at the gene ends were 6 bases for V and 5 bases for J; bases not matched to a gene: 9. This CDR3 is built from 14 residues. CDR1 and CDR2 (germline): LNHNV, YYDKDF (reference sequence). CDR3 residues: CATRGQLLETEAFF. Written as DNA, the CDR3 is TGTGCCACCAGGGGACAGCTTTTGGAGACTGAAGCTTTCTTT. The variable domain in full, with the rest retrieved from reference TRBV15 and TRBJ1-1, is DAMVIQNPRYQVTQFGKPVTLSCSQTLNHNVMYWYQQKSSQAPKLLFHYYDKDFNNEADTPDNFQSRRPNTSFCFLDIRSPGLGDTAMYLCATRGQLLETEAFFGQGTRLTVV.

This clone was observed a single time. This chain links TRBV5-1 with TRBJ2-5; D remains ambiguous. V was trimmed by 2 bases and J by 1 base, leaving 6 bases between them. The CDR3 is 13 residues long. Germline CDR1 and CDR2: SGHRS and YFSETQ. The CDR3, as DNA: TGCGCCAGCAGCTTCTCCACCCAAGAGACCCAGTACTTC. This sequence encodes CASSFSTQETQYF.

The CDR3 DNA sequence: TGTGCCAGTAGCCAGGGGCGGTTTGGAGAAAAACTGTTTTTT. It specifies CASSQGRFGEKLFF. The chain employs TRBV19 and TRBJ1-4; possibly TRBD1 for D (6 bases). The CDR3 consists of 14 residues. Germline CDR1 is LNHDA and CDR2 is SQIVND (reference sequence). V dropped 6 bases and J dropped 8 bases, with 16 bases sitting between them.

This clone came up once. This sequence joins TRBV30 and TRBJ1-5; 10 bases match TRBD1. The germline V gene encodes CDR1 GTSNPN and CDR2 SVGIG (reference sequence). The CDR3 is 13 residues long. The junction had 0 bases not matched to a gene; V was cut back by 1 base and J by 6 bases. CDR3 amino acids: CAWSGTGGQPQHF. The CDR3 DNA reads as TGTGCCTGGAGTGGGACAGGGGGTCAGCCCCAGCATTTT.

The chain couples TRBV27 to TRBJ1-1, with TRBD1 matching 8 bases. V gave up 5 bases and J gave up 1 base; unmatched junction bases: 3. CDR3 length equals 14 residues. Germline CDR1 MNHEY, CDR2 SMNVEV (reference sequence). CDR3 in DNA: TGTGCCAGCAGTCTGACAGGGGCGAACACTGAAGCTTTCTTT. Translating it yields CASSLTGANTEAFF.

The chain joins TRBV9 to TRBJ2-5; TRBD2 matches at 10 bases. From germline, CDR1 is SGDLS and CDR2 YYNGEE. The CDR3 runs 15 residues. The V gene end was trimmed by 4 bases and the J gene end by 5 bases; junction bases not matched to a gene: 8. The CDR3 protein is CASSPLAGVGETQYF. Here the CDR3 DNA reads TGTGCCAGCAGCCCCCTAGCGGGAGTCGGCGAGACCCAGTACTTC.

The V gene is TRBV2, the J gene TRBJ1-1, with 11 bases that match TRBD1. Germline V gives CDR1 SNHLY, CDR2 FYNNEI. The junction had 7 bases not matched to a gene; V was cut back by 8 bases and J by 5 bases. This CDR3 spans 14 amino acids. The CDR3 protein is CASGGQGVWTEAFF. CDR3 DNA: TGTGCCAGCGGGGGACAGGGGGTATGGACTGAAGCTTTCTTT. The entire variable domain, with the rest obtained from reference TRBV2 and TRBJ1-1, is as follows: EPEVTQTPSHQVTQMGQEVILRCVPISNHLYFYWYRQILGQKVEFLVSFYNNEISEKSEIFDDQFSVERPDGSNFTLKIRSTKLEDSAMYFCASGGQGVWTEAFFGQGTRLTVV.

V gene TRBV5-1 combines with J gene TRBJ2-7; 12 nucleotides agree with TRBD2. Germline V gene sequence: CDR1 SGHRS, CDR2 YFSETQ. This CDR3 has 19 amino acids. Trimming cost V 2 bases and J 5 bases; bases outside gene matches: 17. The CDR3 nucleotides read TGCGCCAGCAGCTTTCCCCAATGGACTAGCGGGACTAGTGCTGACGAGCAGTACTTC. Translating it yields CASSFPQWTSGTSADEQYF.